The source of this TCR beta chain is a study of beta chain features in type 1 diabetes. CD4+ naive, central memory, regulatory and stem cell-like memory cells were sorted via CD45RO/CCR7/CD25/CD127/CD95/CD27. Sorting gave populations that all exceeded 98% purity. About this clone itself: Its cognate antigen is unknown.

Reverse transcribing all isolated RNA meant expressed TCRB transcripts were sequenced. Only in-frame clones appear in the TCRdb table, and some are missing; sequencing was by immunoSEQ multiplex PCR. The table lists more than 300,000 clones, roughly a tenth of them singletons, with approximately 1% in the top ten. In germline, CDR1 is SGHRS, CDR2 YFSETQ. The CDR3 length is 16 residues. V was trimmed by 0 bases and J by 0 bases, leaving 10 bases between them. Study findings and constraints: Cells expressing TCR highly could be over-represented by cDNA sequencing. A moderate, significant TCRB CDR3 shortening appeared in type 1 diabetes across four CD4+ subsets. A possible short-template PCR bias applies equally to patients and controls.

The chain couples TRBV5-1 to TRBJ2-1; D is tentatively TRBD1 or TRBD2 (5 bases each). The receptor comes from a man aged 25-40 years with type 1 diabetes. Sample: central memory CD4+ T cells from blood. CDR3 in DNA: TGCGCCAGCAGCTTGGCCGGGACGGTCTCCTACAATGAGCAGTTCTTC. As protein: CASSLAGTVSYNEQFF.